These T cell receptor beta chains were read from a single sample in a study of CD8 T cells in ankylosing spondylitis. TCRdb fed the 5' RACE reads into MiXCR, producing one record per CDR3 protein. The sample includes about 210,000 distinct CDR3 sequences, 5.5% to 7.5% seen only once; the top ten take approximately 15%. The sequencing sample was made of blood, either unsorted or a sorted T cell fraction (not recorded which). Receptor source: a male donor with ankylosing spondylitis. CDR3s include the opening cysteine and the closing phenylalanine or tryptophan. The D gene is left open where the match is weak. Clone size is given for some rows only: seen once, a few or many times, or a class if the clone is expanded.

CDR3 protein | CDR3 DNA | V gene | D gene | J gene | clone size
CSATDRPSGANVLTF | TGCAGTGCTACAGACAGACCGTCTGGGGCCAACGTCCTGACTTTC | TRBV20-1 | - | TRBJ2-6 | many
CASSPNTGLAQSEQYF | TGCGCCAGCAGCCCGAACACGGGACTAGCCCAAAGTGAGCAGTACTTC | TRBV4-1 | TRBD2 | TRBJ2-7 | many
CATSDPRLGGEQYF | TGTGCCACCAGTGATCCCCGGTTAGGGGGGGAGCAGTACTTC | TRBV24-1 | - | TRBJ2-7 | many
CTIFDGTLVSPSGNTIYF | TGTACCATCTTCGACGGGACATTAGTTTCCCCCTCTGGAAACACCATATATTTT | TRBV2 | - | TRBJ1-3 | -
CASSLRVAGGPSSYNEQFF | TGTGCCAGCAGCTTAAGGGTAGCGGGGGGCCCGAGCTCCTACAATGAGCAGTTCTTC | TRBV11-1 | TRBD2 | TRBJ2-1 | -
CASSLAEAKNIQYF | TGCGCCAGCAGCTTGGCTGAGGCCAAAAACATTCAGTACTTC | TRBV5-1 | - | TRBJ2-4 | few
CAISEFVVGKKGAGELFF | TGTGCCATCAGTGAGTTTGTAGTGGGAAAGAAGGGAGCCGGGGAGCTGTTTTTT | TRBV10-3 | - | TRBJ2-2 | -
CASSFLGRETLSQHF | TGTGCCAGCAGTTTTCTCGGCAGGGAAACATTGTCCCAGCATTTT | TRBV28 | - | TRBJ1-5 | many
CASSLGGYSYEQYF | TGTGCCAGCAGTTTAGGGGGGTACTCCTACGAGCAGTACTTC | TRBV28 | - | TRBJ2-7 | many
CASSQMGRTGVGEKLFF | TGTGCCAGCAGCCAAATGGGCAGGACAGGGGTGGGTGAAAAACTGTTTTTT | TRBV3-1 | TRBD1 | TRBJ1-4 | many
CASSPSERASYEQYF | TGCGCCAGCAGCCCCTCAGAGCGGGCCTCCTACGAGCAGTACTTC | TRBV4-1 | - | TRBJ2-7 | -
CASSSTSGRIDEQYF | TGTGCCAGCAGTTCGACTAGCGGGAGGATAGACGAGCAGTACTTC | TRBV6-2/TRBV6-3 | TRBD2 | TRBJ2-7 | many
CASSQGAGVYGYTF | TGCGCCAGCAGCCAAGGGGCAGGGGTTTATGGCTACACCTTC | TRBV4-3 | - | TRBJ1-2 | many
CASSLGLAGISEQFF | TGTGCCAGCAGTCTCGGACTAGCGGGAATTAGTGAGCAGTTCTTC | TRBV27 | TRBD2 | TRBJ2-1 | many
CSALPAVGPQHF | TGCAGTGCCCTTCCGGCCGTGGGGCCCCAGCATTTT | TRBV20-1 | - | TRBJ1-5 | -
CASSQGLDSQETQYF | TGTGCCAGCAGCCAAGGCCTCGACAGTCAAGAGACCCAGTACTTC | TRBV3-1 | - | TRBJ2-5 | many
CASSVSESGPSYEQYF | TGTGCCAGCAGCGTTTCCGAATCGGGACCCAGCTACGAGCAGTACTTC | TRBV9 | - | TRBJ2-7 | -
CASSQDRTDYGYTF | TGCGCCAGCAGCCAAGATCGAACAGACTATGGCTACACCTTC | TRBV4-3 | - | TRBJ1-2 | many
CASSLQGTEAFF | TGCGCCAGCAGCTTACAGGGCACTGAAGCTTTCTTT | TRBV18 | - | TRBJ1-1 | many
CASSGRGETEAFF | TGTGCCAGCAGCGGCCGCGGAGAGACTGAAGCTTTCTTT | TRBV7-6 | - | TRBJ1-1 | many
CASSQDWRSGGELFF | TGTGCCAGCAGCCAAGATTGGCGGAGTGGCGGGGAGCTGTTTTTT | TRBV4-2 | - | TRBJ2-2 | many
CASRIQGRSYEQYF | TGTGCCAGCAGGATACAGGGGCGGTCCTACGAGCAGTACTTC | TRBV28 | TRBD1 | TRBJ2-7 | many
CASSQFDLRGNEKLFF | TGTGCCAGCAGCCAATTCGATCTAAGGGGTAATGAAAAACTGTTTTTT | TRBV16 | - | TRBJ1-4 | many
CSVAGDGYRNEQFF | TGCAGCGTTGCTGGAGACGGATACCGCAATGAGCAGTTCTTC | TRBV29-1 | - | TRBJ2-1 | many
CASSPPGKADEHYF | TGTGCCAGCAGCCCTCCCGGTAAGGCGGACGAGCACTACTTC | TRBV27 | - | TRBJ2-7 | -
CASSNRGASTDTQYF | TGTGCCAGTAGTAACCGGGGGGCTAGCACAGATACGCAGTATTTT | TRBV19 | - | TRBJ2-3 | few